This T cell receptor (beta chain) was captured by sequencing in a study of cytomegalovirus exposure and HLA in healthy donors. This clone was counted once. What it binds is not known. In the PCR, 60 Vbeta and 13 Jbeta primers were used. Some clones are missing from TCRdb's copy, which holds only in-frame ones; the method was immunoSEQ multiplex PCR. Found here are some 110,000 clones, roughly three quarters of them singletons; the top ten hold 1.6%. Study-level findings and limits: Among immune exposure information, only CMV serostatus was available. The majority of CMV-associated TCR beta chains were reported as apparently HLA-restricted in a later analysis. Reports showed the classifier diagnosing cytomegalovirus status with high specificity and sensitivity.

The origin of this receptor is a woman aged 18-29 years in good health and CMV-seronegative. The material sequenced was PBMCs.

The CDR3 DNA reads TGTGCCAGCAGTGACTGGGGGGTTACCTACGAGCAGTACTTC. Amino acid sequence: CASSDWGVTYEQYF. The chain recombines TRBV6-4 with TRBJ2-7; a possible D gene is TRBD2 (6 bases). V lost 1 base, J lost 2 bases, and 9 bases lay in between. This CDR3 has 14 amino acids. Germline lookup yields CDR1 MRHNA and CDR2 SNTAGT.